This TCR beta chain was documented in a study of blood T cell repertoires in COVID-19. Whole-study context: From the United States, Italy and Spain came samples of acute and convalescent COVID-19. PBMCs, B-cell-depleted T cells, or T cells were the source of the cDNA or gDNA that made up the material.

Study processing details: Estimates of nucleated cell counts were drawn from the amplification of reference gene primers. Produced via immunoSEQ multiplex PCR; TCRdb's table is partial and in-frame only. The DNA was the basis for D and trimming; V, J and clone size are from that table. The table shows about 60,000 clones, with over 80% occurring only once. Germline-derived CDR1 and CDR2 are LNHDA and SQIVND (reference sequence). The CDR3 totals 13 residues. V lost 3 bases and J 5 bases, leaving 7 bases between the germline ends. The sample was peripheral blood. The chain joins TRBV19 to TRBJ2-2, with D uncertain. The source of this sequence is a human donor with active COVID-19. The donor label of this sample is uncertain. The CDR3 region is CASSMPLTGELFF. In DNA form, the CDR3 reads TGTGCCAGTAGTATGCCCCTAACCGGGGAGCTGTTTTTT.